Below, 19 T cell receptor beta chains from the same sample are listed, as sequenced in a study of T cells after yellow fever vaccination. TCRdb reanalysed the 5' RACE reads using MiXCR and keeps one entry per CDR3 protein. The sample contains 500,000 to 650,000 distinct CDR3 sequences, roughly an eighth of which appear only once. The sequenced sample was PBMCs, obtained on the day of the yellow fever booster vaccination. These TCRs come from a man in his thirties or forties who received the YFV17D yellow fever vaccine.

This clonotype was counted only a few times. The chain employs TRBV5-6 and TRBJ2-3; maybe TRBD2 (6 bases). CDR3 size: 14 residues. Per germline, CDR1 SGHDT and CDR2 YYEEEE. The V and J ends lost 6 bases and 7 bases respectively, with 18 bases between them. CDR3 DNA sequence: TGTGCCAGCAATTTGATGCGGGATTCGAATACGCAGTATTTT. Translation: CASNLMRDSNTQYF. The whole variable domain, filled in from reference TRBV5-6 and TRBJ2-3, reads DAGVTQSPTHLIKTRGQQVTLRCSPKSGHDTVSWYQQALGQGPQFIFQYYEEEERQRGNFPDRFSGHQFPNYSSELNVNALLLGDSALYLCASNLMRDSNTQYFGPGTRLTVL.

This chain joins TRBV10-3 and TRBJ2-1, with a tentative D call TRBD2 (6 bases). Germline loops: CDR1 ENHRY, CDR2 SYGVKD. Trimming cost V 2 bases and J 4 bases, with 24 bases left between them. This CDR3 is built from 19 residues. The CDR3 region has the DNA TGTGCCATCAGTGAGAAGGGAGGCAGGGCCGCCTCAGGTTACAATGAGCAGTTCTTC. This translates into CAISEKGGRAASGYNEQFF.

This clonotype was seen a handful of times. DNA for the CDR3: TGTGCCAGCTCACGCTCTGAGCAGTTCTTC. Translated, it gives CASSRSEQFF. V is TRBV18 and J is TRBJ2-1; D is ambiguous. In germline, CDR1 is KGHSH, CDR2 LQKENI. Deletions cut 4 bases from V and 9 bases from J, with 4 bases between. This CDR3 region has 10 residues.

This clonotype was observed a few times. The CDR3 loop is CASSQTGYTGELFF. The DNA of the CDR3 is TGTGCCAGCAGCCAAACAGGGTACACCGGGGAGCTGTTTTTT. The rearrangement uses TRBV4-2 and TRBJ2-2, with a possible D match to TRBD1 (6 bases). The V gene lost 2 bases and the J gene lost 3 bases, with 7 bases spanning the gap. Germline assignment: CDR1 LGHNA and CDR2 YNFKEQ. The CDR3 covers 14 residues.

The J gene is TRBJ2-2, the V gene TRBV12-3 or TRBV12-4; 7 bases map to TRBD2. Trimming cost V 5 bases and J 6 bases; bases outside gene matches: 12. The CDR3 loop spans 16 amino acids. The CDR3 DNA sequence: TGTGCCAGCAGTAAGGGTGGCGGGAGTCCCTCCGGGGAGCTGTTTTTT. It translates to CASSKGGGSPSGELFF.

This clonotype was seen once. V is TRBV28 and J is TRBJ2-1, with D possibly matching TRBD1 (6 bases). V was shortened by 4 bases and J by 9 bases, with 16 bases between the two germline ends. CDR1 MDHEN and CDR2 SYDVKM come from the germline V gene. CDR3 length: 14 amino acids. This CDR3 reads CASSSRQAPPEQFF. The CDR3 nucleotides are TGTGCCAGCAGTTCCCGACAGGCACCCCCTGAGCAGTTCTTC.

This clonotype was counted between two and nine times. The chain employs TRBV29-1 and TRBJ2-4; unclear D gene. The CDR3 covers 11 residues. The germline V gene has CDR1 SQVTM and CDR2 ANQGSEA. The V gene lost 6 bases and the J gene lost 8 bases, with 11 bases spanning the gap. CDR3 in DNA: TGCAGCGTGCCTGCTGGGGACATTCAGTACTTC. Protein product: CSVPAGDIQYF.

A few counts support this clonotype. This chain uses TRBV15 with TRBJ2-5; D might be TRBD1 (6 bases). The length of the CDR3 is 15 residues. The V end was cut by 2 bases, the J end by 4 bases, with 14 bases between. Germline V gene lookup returns CDR1 LNHNV and CDR2 YYDKDF (reference sequence). The CDR3 DNA reads TGTGCCACCAGCAGACTTGACAGGAACGCAGAGACCCAGTACTTC. This gives the protein CATSRLDRNAETQYF.

This clonotype was seen only a few times. This rearrangement joins TRBV6-2 or TRBV6-3 to TRBJ2-7; D is uncertain. CDR1 MNHEY and CDR2 SVGEGT come from the germline V gene. The CDR3 has 10 residues. V gave up 7 bases and J gave up 7 bases, with 8 bases separating them. The DNA for the CDR3 is TGTGCCAGCAACTGGCCGGAGCAGTACTTC. It yields the protein CASNWPEQYF.

This clonotype appeared a few times. The V call is TRBV12-3 or TRBV12-4, the J call TRBJ1-5; D uncertain. Trimming left V 4 bases short and J 8 bases short, with 21 bases between. The CDR3 consists of 16 residues. The CDR3 reads CASSSPLLAPGEPQHF. As DNA, the CDR3 is TGTGCCAGCAGTTCCCCTCTTCTCGCTCCTGGTGAGCCCCAGCATTTT.

This chain links TRBV6-1 with TRBJ2-1, with unresolved D. The V gene's germline CDR1 is MNHNS and CDR2 SASEGT. V dropped 6 bases and J dropped 5 bases, with 11 bases sitting between them. The CDR3 covers 13 residues. The DNA for the CDR3 is TGTGCCAGCAGCGCTAATCTGAACAATGAGCAGTTCTTC. It encodes CASSANLNNEQFF.

A few counts support this clonotype. The chain links TRBV27 to TRBJ2-2, with 7 bases that match TRBD2. CDR1 and CDR2 (germline): MNHEY, SMNVEV (reference sequence). The CDR3 has 16 amino acids. Trimming removed 6 bases from V and 4 bases from J; junction bases left unmatched: 11. Here the CDR3 DNA reads TGTGCCAGCAGACGGAGCGGGACCACGGGCACCGGGGAGCTGTTTTTT. Translation gives CASRRSGTTGTGELFF.

This clonotype was picked up a small number of times. The chain has TRBV7-8 and TRBJ2-7; D might be TRBD1 (5 bases). Trimming shortened V by 2 bases and J by 2 bases, and 16 bases separated the two germline ends. Germline V gene data show CDR1 as SGHVS and CDR2 as FQNEAQ. The CDR3 is 16 residues long. The CDR3 region is CASSLMEPGWPYEQYF. The CDR3 region has the DNA TGTGCCAGCAGCTTAATGGAGCCAGGGTGGCCCTACGAGCAGTACTTC.

The CDR3 DNA reads as TGTGCCAGCAGCAGCAGCCCGCAGGAGGGGCTCTCCTACAATGAGCAGTTCTTC. This translates into CASSSSPQEGLSYNEQFF. This chain uses TRBV5-5 with TRBJ2-1, with D possibly TRBD2 on 6 matching bases. Germline CDR1 is SGHKS and CDR2 is YYEKEE (reference sequence). Trimming took off 4 bases at V and 0 bases at J, with 20 bases between the two ends. This CDR3 is 18 amino acids long.

This clonotype came up many times. The gene calls are TRBV5-1 and TRBJ2-7; 10 bases agree with TRBD2. Trimming at V came to 0 bases and at J to 3 bases, leaving 6 bases not matched to a gene. This CDR3 comprises 16 residues. From germline, CDR1 is SGHRS and CDR2 YFSETQ. CDR3 DNA sequence: TGCGCCAGCAGCTTGGCCAGGGCTAGCGGGAGCTACGAGCAGTACTTC. It encodes CASSLARASGSYEQYF.

This clonotype was counted a few times. V gene TRBV9 combines with J gene TRBJ2-7; D perhaps matches TRBD1 (6 bases). CDR3 length: 15 amino acids. V was trimmed by 4 bases and J by 0 bases, leaving 14 bases between them. Germline V gives CDR1 SGDLS, CDR2 YYNGEE. DNA of the CDR3: TGTGCCAGCAGCAAAAGACAGGACCCCTCCTACGAGCAGTACTTC. Translated, it gives CASSKRQDPSYEQYF.

V gene TRBV29-1 combines with J gene TRBJ2-7; TRBD1 might be the D (6 bases). CDR1 and CDR2 (germline): SQVTM, ANQGSEA. The ends were cut back, 3 bases at V and 2 bases at J, with 17 bases in the middle. The CDR3 covers 15 residues. The CDR3 DNA is TGCAGCGTTGAGGCCGTGGCGGCAGGGGCCTACGAGCAGTACTTC. Protein sequence: CSVEAVAAGAYEQYF.

The chain is built from TRBV20-1 and TRBJ1-3; no clear D. The V end lost 3 bases, the J end lost 4 bases, and 7 bases lay between the germline ends. The CDR3 extends over 12 amino acids. Germline V CDR1 and CDR2: DFQATT, SNEGSKA (reference sequence). Written as DNA, the CDR3 is TGCAGTGCTAGTTCCAGGGGAAACACCATATATTTT. Translating gives CSASSRGNTIYF.

The chain carries TRBV6-1 and TRBJ1-1; D not certain. The CDR3 loop spans 15 amino acids. Per germline, CDR1 MNHNS and CDR2 SASEGT. V was cut by 7 bases and J by 11 bases, with 26 bases left in between. The chain's CDR3 is CASKPQGQLPAGAFF. The CDR3 nucleotides read TGTGCCAGCAAACCCCAAGGCCAGCTCCCCGCTGGGGCTTTCTTT.